This entry lists 21 T cell receptor beta chains sequenced from one sample in a study of shared clonotypes between healthy human individuals. Here immunoSEQ multiplex PCR was the method, and the copy in TCRdb shows in-frame clones only, minus some. There are around 1,100,000 clones in the sample; 60% to 80% occur only once, and 0.89% lies in the top ten. The sequencing input was memory CD4+ T cells from PBMCs. Subset of the sample: CD45RA-negative fraction. The receptors derive from a man aged 18 to 30 in good health. Some clones in this sample may be carry-over from other donors' samples.

J is TRBJ2-3 and V is TRBV5-4, with 9 nucleotides matching TRBD2. The CDR3 loop spans 16 amino acids. V gave up 4 bases and J gave up 0 bases; unmatched junction bases: 6. Germline-derived CDR1 and CDR2 are SGHNT and YYREEE (reference sequence). The CDR3 spells CASSPTLAGSTDTQYF. CDR3 DNA: TGTGCCAGCAGCCCGACCCTAGCGGGAAGCACAGATACGCAGTATTTT.

The chain uses TRBV15 and TRBJ2-2; tentative D call: TRBD1 (5 bases). CDR3 length: 14 amino acids. CDR1 and CDR2 (germline): LNHNV, YYDKDF (reference sequence). V was clipped by 5 bases and J by 1 base, with 8 bases between them. The CDR3 spells CATSLDRNTGELFF. CDR3 sequence (DNA): TGTGCCACCAGCTTAGACAGGAACACCGGGGAGCTGTTTTTT.

The chain joins TRBV5-1 to TRBJ1-2, with a weak D call TRBD1 (5 bases). Per germline, CDR1 SGHRS and CDR2 YFSETQ. Trimming removed 0 bases from V and 6 bases from J, with 12 bases in between. The CDR3 has 14 amino acids. CDR3: CASSLGGAGNGYTF. CDR3 bases: TGCGCCAGCAGCTTGGGAGGGGCGGGCAATGGCTACACCTTC.

In the case of this clone: A far bigger clonotype differs at one base, so this is likely a read error. This chain connects TRBV4-1 to TRBJ1-1; a weak D match, TRBD1 (5 bases). Germline V gene data show CDR1 as MGHRA and CDR2 as YSYEKL. Trimming removed 1 base from V and 4 bases from J, with 7 bases in between. The CDR3 consists of 13 residues. The CDR3 DNA reads as TGCGCCAGCAGCCAAGGACAGAGCACTGAAGCTTTCTTT. It specifies CASSQGQSTEAFF.

V and J are TRBV7-3 and TRBJ2-1; 12 bases map to TRBD2. Trimming removed 5 bases from V and 4 bases from J; junction bases left unmatched: 3. The V gene's germline CDR1 is SGHTA and CDR2 FQGTGA. The CDR3 consists of 15 residues. The CDR3 region is CASSTGLAGYNEQFF. The CDR3, as DNA: TGTGCCAGCAGCACAGGACTAGCGGGATACAATGAGCAGTTCTTC.

Concerning this clone: With only one base between it and a far larger clone, this is likely a read error. Other DNA sequences in this specimen translate into the identical CDR3. The chain carries TRBV30 and TRBJ2-7, with D uncertain. The CDR3 sequence is 13 residues long. Germline V gives CDR1 GTSNPN, CDR2 SVGIG (reference sequence). The CDR3 nucleotides are TGTGCCTGGAGTGTGTCCTTCGAAAGCGAGCAGTACTTT. It specifies CAWSVSFESEQYF.

V usage is TRBV11-2 and J usage is TRBJ2-2, with D tentatively TRBD2 (5 bases). The CDR3 is 16 amino acids. CDR1 SGHAT and CDR2 FQNNGV come from the germline V gene. The ends were cut back, 7 bases at V and 6 bases at J, with 21 bases in the middle. The DNA for the CDR3 is TGTGCCAGCACCTCTCTTAAGGCCGGGATCGCCGGGGAGCTGTTTTTT. Encoded protein: CASTSLKAGIAGELFF.

The chain couples TRBV14 to TRBJ2-7; a weak D match, TRBD1 (5 bases). Trimming shortened V by 1 base and J by 8 bases, and 12 bases separated the two germline ends. Per germline, CDR1 SGHDN and CDR2 FVKESK. CDR3 size: 13 residues. The CDR3 protein is CASSQAAGKQQYF. The CDR3 DNA reads TGTGCCAGCAGCCAAGCTGCAGGGAAGCAGCAGTACTTC. Combining the CDR3 with reference TRBV14 and TRBJ2-7 gives the whole variable domain EAGVTQFPSHSVIEKGQTVTLRCDPISGHDNLYWYRRVMGKEIKFLLHFVKESKQDESGMPNNRFLAERTGGTYSTLKVQPAELEDSGVYFCASSQAAGKQQYFGPGTRLTVT.

On this clone: Other DNA sequences from this sample encode an identical CDR3 as well. The rearrangement uses TRBV11-3 and TRBJ2-2; D is uncertain. The CDR3 contains 12 residues. In germline, CDR1 is SGHNT, CDR2 YENEEA. V was pared by 0 bases and J by 7 bases, with 3 bases between. The CDR3 DNA sequence: TGTGCCAGCAGCTTAGATGTCGGGGAGCTGTTTTTT. Translating it yields CASSLDVGELFF.

The rearrangement links TRBV6-5 to TRBJ1-1; D not resolved. Per the germline V gene, CDR1 is MNHEY and CDR2 is SVGAGI. The CDR3 runs to 14 residues. V lost 7 bases, J lost 5 bases, and 17 bases lay in between. The DNA for the CDR3 is TGTGCCAGCAACTCCTTCGGTGGACGGACTGAAGCTTTCTTT. This gives the protein CASNSFGGRTEAFF.

The genes are TRBV27 and TRBJ2-3; D remains ambiguous. From germline, CDR1 is MNHEY and CDR2 SMNVEV (reference sequence). V dropped 5 bases and J dropped 6 bases, with 15 bases sitting between them. This CDR3 is built from 14 residues. CDR3 in amino acids: CASSIGYPSDTQYF. DNA of the CDR3: TGTGCCAGCAGTATCGGGTATCCCTCCGATACGCAGTATTTT.

This clone was seen only once. The genes are TRBV5-6 and TRBJ2-5; 8 bases agree with TRBD1. Germline V gives CDR1 SGHDT, CDR2 YYEEEE. Unmatched junction bases numbered 9, after V lost 10 bases and J lost 4 bases. This CDR3 contains 13 residues. CDR3 protein: CASNDRGRETQYF. The CDR3 coding sequence is TGTGCCTCAAACGACAGGGGCCGAGAGACCCAGTACTTC.

J is TRBJ1-1 and V is TRBV6-5; 10 nucleotides line up with TRBD1. Germline V lookup: CDR1 MNHEY, CDR2 SVGAGI. V lost 4 bases to trimming and J lost 11 bases; unmatched junction nucleotides: 13. CDR3 length: 15 amino acids. The CDR3 sequence: CASSSTSGTGVYAFF. DNA for the CDR3: TGTGCCAGCAGTTCCACTTCCGGGACAGGGGTGTATGCTTTCTTT.

This clone was picked up a small number of times. The chain is built from TRBV28 and TRBJ2-7; no definite D call. The CDR3 spans 14 residues. V was shortened by 5 bases and J by 7 bases, with 18 bases between the two germline ends. Looked up from germline, CDR1 is MDHEN and CDR2 is SYDVKM. CDR3 sequence: CASSTRSLLGEQYF. CDR3 sequence (DNA): TGTGCCAGCAGTACCCGGTCTTTATTAGGGGAGCAGTACTTC.

The rearrangement links TRBV25-1 to TRBJ1-4; 8 bases agree with TRBD1. CDR3 length: 14 residues. Trimming removed 6 bases from V and 8 bases from J; junction bases left unmatched: 8. CDR1 is MGHDK and CDR2 is SYGVNS in the germline V gene. The CDR3 bases are TGTGCCAGCAGCGGACAGGGACTAGGCGAAAAACTGTTTTTT. This translates into CASSGQGLGEKLFF.

This clone was counted between two and nine times. The chain links TRBV19 to TRBJ1-2; TRBD1 might be the D (6 bases). The germline V and J ends were trimmed by 1 base and 8 bases, with 23 bases remaining between them. The length of the CDR3 is 17 residues. Looked up from germline, CDR1 is LNHDA and CDR2 is SQIVND (reference sequence). CDR3 sequence (DNA): TGTGCCAGTAGTATAGTCTTCGCTTCAGGTGGGGGCCGGGGCTACACCTTC. This encodes CASSIVFASGGGRGYTF.

This clone was seen only once. The chain joins TRBV21-1 to TRBJ2-7; the table calls TRBD1, which could not be checked here. TRBV21-1 represents a pseudogene. The CDR3 sequence is 15 residues long. For the CDR3, the DNA is TGTGCCAGCAGCTCCCGATCGACAGGGGGCAACGAGCAGTACTTC. Residues: CASSSRSTGGNEQYF.

The CDR3 reads CASSSAGTAAEKLFF. Written as DNA, the CDR3 is TGTGCCAGCAGCTCAGCCGGGACAGCGGCTGAAAAACTGTTTTTT. V is TRBV5-4 and J is TRBJ1-4; 7 positions agree with TRBD1. V shed 3 bases and J 7 bases; nucleotides not matched to a gene: 9. Looked up from germline, CDR1 is SGHNT and CDR2 is YYREEE (reference sequence). There are 15 residues in the CDR3.

This clone appeared a single time. The chain carries TRBV7-3 and TRBJ2-1; D remains ambiguous. Trimming cost V 1 base and J 0 bases, with 7 bases left between them. CDR1 and CDR2 from the germline V gene are SGHTA and FQGTGA. This CDR3 has 15 amino acids. DNA for the CDR3: TGTGCCAGCAGCTTAATGTCGGCCTCCTACAATGAGCAGTTCTTC. Protein sequence: CASSLMSASYNEQFF.

The chain couples TRBV6-5 to TRBJ2-7; 7 nucleotides align to TRBD2. This CDR3 has 15 residues. V shed 5 bases, J shed 3 bases, and the junction held 10 bases outside the gene matches. CDR1 and CDR2 (germline): MNHEY, SVGAGI. The CDR3 DNA reads as TGTGCCAGCAGTACCCTTCGCGGGGGTCTCTACGAGCAGTACTTC. Translated: CASSTLRGGLYEQYF.

Worth noting for this clone: The same CDR3 is also encoded by other DNA sequences in this sample. This chain uses TRBV2 with TRBJ2-3, with no clear D. Germline CDR1 SNHLY, CDR2 FYNNEI. Trimming removed 4 bases at V and 2 bases at J, with 10 bases between. The CDR3 is 14 amino acids. The CDR3, as DNA: TGTGCCAGCAGTGTTGGCAGCTCCACAGATACGCAGTATTTT. Amino acids: CASSVGSSTDTQYF.